This TCR beta chain was obtained from a study of cytomegalovirus exposure and HLA in healthy donors. Study observations and caveats: Associated with cytomegalovirus, according to the listing, were 150 to 200 TCR beta chains. Later, an analysis found that common viral pathogens appeared to be linked with several of the most significant clusters. A later analysis associated 15,000 to 20,000 TCR beta sequences with HLA alleles at a 0.05 false discovery rate. A later analysis reportedly found fewer N-insertions in an Asian-associated ancestry cluster than the roughly 670-donor mean.

As regards this clone: Its antigen is undetermined. The junction and the germline gene differ at one end; a read error may be behind it.

From germline, CDR1 is SEHNR and CDR2 FQNEAQ (reference sequence). The CDR3 contains 16 residues. With 60 Vbeta and 13 Jbeta primers, the PCR was carried out. Here immunoSEQ multiplex PCR was the method, and the copy in TCRdb shows in-frame clones only, minus some. The sample includes about 98,000 clones, 55% to 75% seen only once; the top ten take about 2.5%. The chain joins TRBV7-9 to TRBJ2-7; 8 bases map to TRBD1. The sample taken for sequencing was PBMCs. The source is a man aged 50 to 60 in good health and CMV-seronegative. CDR3 residues: CSSSLTGGQHSYEQYF. The CDR3 DNA is TGTTCCAGCAGTCTTACAGGGGGACAGCACTCCTACGAGCAGTACTTC.